Listed here are 14 T cell receptor beta chains from one sample, sequenced in a study of blood T cell repertoires in COVID-19. Produced via immunoSEQ multiplex PCR; TCRdb's table is partial and in-frame only. This table holds 160,000 or so clones, about 84% found once. The specimen sequenced was PBMCs or T cells enriched from blood (not recorded which). These TCRs come from a man aged 35 to 55 who had recovered from COVID-19.

The V gene is TRBV30, the J gene TRBJ1-6; 9 bases map to TRBD1. J lost 0 bases, V lost 2 bases, and 14 bases had no gene match. CDR3 length: 20 residues. Germline V gene lookup returns CDR1 GTSNPN and CDR2 SVGIG (reference sequence). The CDR3 protein is CAWSTNLGTGKGSYNSPLHF. CDR3 coding DNA: TGTGCCTGGAGTACCAACCTCGGGACAGGGAAAGGCTCCTATAATTCACCCCTCCACTTT.

This clone came up once. At the DNA level, this CDR3 is encoded by other sequences in the same sample as well. The CDR3, as DNA: TGCGCCAGCAGCTTGCGAGCGGGGGGGGACACCGGGGAGCTGTTTTTT. Its protein is CASSLRAGGDTGELFF. This chain links TRBV5-1 with TRBJ2-2; 10 bases match TRBD2. This CDR3 has 16 residues. V was pared by 1 base and J by 3 bases, with 3 bases of the junction left unmatched. Germline V gene lookup returns CDR1 SGHRS and CDR2 YFSETQ.

This chain uses TRBV7-3 with TRBJ2-5, with D possibly matching TRBD1 (7 bases). The germline gives CDR1 SGHTA, CDR2 FQGTGA. The CDR3 has 14 amino acids. The V end lost 3 bases, the J end lost 5 bases, and 13 bases lay between the germline ends. CDR3 DNA sequence: TGTGCCAGCAGCTTGTCCTCAGGGGGGGAGACCCAGTACTTC. Its translation is CASSLSSGGETQYF. Full variable domain (missing parts from reference TRBV7-3 and TRBJ2-5): GAGVSQTPSNKVTEKGKYVELRCDPISGHTALYWYRQSLGQGPEFLIYFQGTGAADDSGLPNDRFFAVRPEGSVSTLKIQRTERGDSAVYLCASSLSSGGETQYFGPGTRLLVL.

The rearrangement links TRBV12-5 to TRBJ2-1; D uncertain. Per germline, CDR1 LGHNT and CDR2 FRNRAP. The V gene lost 3 bases and the J gene lost 7 bases, with 4 bases spanning the gap. The CDR3 has 11 residues. CDR3 in amino acids: CASGFQNEQFF. DNA for the CDR3: TGTGCTAGTGGTTTCCAAAATGAGCAGTTCTTC.

This chain connects TRBV4-1 to TRBJ2-7; D gene uncertain. Trimming removed 0 bases from V and 3 bases from J, with 9 bases in between. CDR3 size: 14 residues. The germline gives CDR1 MGHRA, CDR2 YSYEKL. CDR3 sequence reads: CASSQDLRDYEQYF. CDR3 sequence (DNA): TGCGCCAGCAGCCAAGATCTGCGTGACTACGAGCAGTACTTC.

The CDR3, as DNA: TGTGCCAGCAGTTCGTCCCCAACGATACGGGGGGGTAAAGCATCCTACAATGAGCAGTTCTTC. Protein sequence: CASSSSPTIRGGKASYNEQFF. The rearrangement uses TRBV27 and TRBJ2-1; 8 bases line up with TRBD2. With 4 bases clipped from V and 1 base from J, the junction kept 21 bases outside the gene matches. Looked up from germline, CDR1 is MNHEY and CDR2 is SMNVEV (reference sequence). This CDR3 is built from 21 residues.

The rearrangement links TRBV7-9 to TRBJ1-4, with D maybe TRBD1 (6 bases). The CDR3 totals 16 residues. Per the germline V gene, CDR1 is SEHNR and CDR2 is FQNEAQ (reference sequence). V lost 5 bases and J lost 5, with 18 bases in between. CDR3 sequence: CASSRLWTEANEKLFF. CDR3 DNA: TGTGCCAGCAGCCGTCTGTGGACAGAAGCAAATGAAAAACTGTTTTTT.

The chain uses TRBV9 and TRBJ2-7; D gene unclear. Trimming removed 0 bases at V and 1 base at J, with 5 bases between. From germline, CDR1 is SGDLS and CDR2 YYNGEE. The CDR3 length is 13 residues. The CDR3 protein is CASSVGQSYEQYF. In DNA form, the CDR3 reads TGTGCCAGCAGCGTAGGACAATCCTACGAGCAGTACTTC.

The gene calls are TRBV24-1 and TRBJ1-2; D gene ambiguous. CDR3 length equals 16 residues. V lost 5 bases, J lost 4 bases, and 19 bases lay in between. Germline loops: CDR1 KGHDR, CDR2 SFDVKD. CDR3 in DNA: TGTGCCACCAGTGGTCGGGATTCTCGTTCCCTCTATGGCTACACCTTC. It codes for CATSGRDSRSLYGYTF.

The chain recombines TRBV10-3 with TRBJ1-6; D unclear. The V gene lost 5 bases and the J gene lost 5 bases, with 10 bases spanning the gap. Germline CDR1 and CDR2: ENHRY and SYGVKD. CDR3 length: 14 amino acids. As DNA, the CDR3 is TGTGCCATCAGTCCTCCCGGGGATAATTCACCCCTCCACTTT. Protein sequence: CAISPPGDNSPLHF.

The chain carries TRBV5-1 and TRBJ2-2; D is possibly TRBD1 (5 bases). Germline loops: CDR1 SGHRS, CDR2 YFSETQ. CDR3 length: 15 residues. Trimming shortened V by 3 bases and J by 6 bases, and 15 bases separated the two germline ends. This chain's CDR3 is CASSWGPQEAGELFF. CDR3 in DNA: TGCGCCAGCAGCTGGGGCCCACAGGAAGCCGGGGAGCTGTTTTTT.

The chain recombines TRBV2 with TRBJ2-7; no definite D call. V was clipped by 8 bases and J by 6 bases, with 11 bases between them. This CDR3 has 11 residues. CDR1 and CDR2 (germline): SNHLY, FYNNEI. CDR3 in DNA: TGTGCCAGCGGCCTCCTTATCGAGCAGTACGTC. Encoded protein: CASGLLIEQYV.

The CDR3 bases are TGTGCCAGCAGCCAAGAGAGGGCGGGAATAAGCACAGATACGCAGTATTTT. Protein sequence: CASSQERAGISTDTQYF. The chain employs TRBV14 and TRBJ2-3; TRBD2 might be the D (6 bases). Trimming shortened V by 0 bases and J by 0 bases, and 13 bases separated the two germline ends. The germline V gene has CDR1 SGHDN and CDR2 FVKESK. The CDR3 extends over 17 amino acids.

The chain couples TRBV5-5 to TRBJ2-7; 10 bases fit TRBD1. CDR1 is SGHKS, CDR2 YYEKEE, per germline (reference sequence). There are 14 residues in the CDR3. J was trimmed by 3 bases and V by 4 bases; bases with no gene match: 4. This chain's CDR3 is CASSGWTGGYEQYV. CDR3 nucleotides: TGTGCCAGCAGCGGTTGGACAGGGGGCTACGAGCAGTACGTC.